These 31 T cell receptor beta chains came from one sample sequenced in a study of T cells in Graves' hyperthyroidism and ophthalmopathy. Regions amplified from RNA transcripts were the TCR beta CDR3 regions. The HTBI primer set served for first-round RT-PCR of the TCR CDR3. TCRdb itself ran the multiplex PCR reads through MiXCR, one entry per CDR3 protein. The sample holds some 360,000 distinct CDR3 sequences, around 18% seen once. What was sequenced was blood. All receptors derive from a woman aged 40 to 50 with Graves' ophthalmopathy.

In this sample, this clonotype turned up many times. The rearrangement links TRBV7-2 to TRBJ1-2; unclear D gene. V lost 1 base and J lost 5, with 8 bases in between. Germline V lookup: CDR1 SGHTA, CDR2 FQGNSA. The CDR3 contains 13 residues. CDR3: CASSLVQNYGYTF. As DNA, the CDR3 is TGTGCCAGCAGCTTAGTTCAAAATTATGGCTACACCTTC. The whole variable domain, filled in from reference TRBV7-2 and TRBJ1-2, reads GAGVSQSPSNKVTEKGKDVELRCDPISGHTALYWYRQSLGQGLEFLIYFQGNSAPDKSGLPSDRFSAERTGGSVSTLTIQRTQQEDSAVYLCASSLVQNYGYTFGSGTRLTVV.

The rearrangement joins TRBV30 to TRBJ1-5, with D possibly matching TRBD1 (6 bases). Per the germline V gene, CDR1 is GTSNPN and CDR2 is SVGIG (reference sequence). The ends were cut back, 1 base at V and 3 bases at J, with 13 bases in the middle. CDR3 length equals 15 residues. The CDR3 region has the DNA TGTGCCTGGAGTGGGTCGTACAGGGCCAATCAGCCCCAGCATTTT. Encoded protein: CAWSGSYRANQPQHF.

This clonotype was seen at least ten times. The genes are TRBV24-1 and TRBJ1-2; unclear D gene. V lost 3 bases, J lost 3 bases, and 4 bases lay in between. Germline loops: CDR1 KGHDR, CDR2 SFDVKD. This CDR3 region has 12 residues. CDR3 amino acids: CATSDRHYGYTF. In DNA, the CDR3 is TGTGCCACCAGTGATAGACACTATGGCTACACCTTC.

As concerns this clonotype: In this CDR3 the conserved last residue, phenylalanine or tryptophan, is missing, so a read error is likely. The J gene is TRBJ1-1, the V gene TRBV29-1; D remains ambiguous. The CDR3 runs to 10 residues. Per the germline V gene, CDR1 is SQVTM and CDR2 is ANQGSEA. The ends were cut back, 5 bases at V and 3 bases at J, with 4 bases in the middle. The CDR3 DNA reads TGCAGCGTTAGAGACACTGAAGCTTTCATT. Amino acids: CSVRDTEAFI.

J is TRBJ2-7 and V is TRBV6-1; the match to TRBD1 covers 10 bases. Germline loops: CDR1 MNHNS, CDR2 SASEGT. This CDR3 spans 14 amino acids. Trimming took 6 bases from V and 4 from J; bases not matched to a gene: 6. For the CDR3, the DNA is TGTGCCAGCAGCCGGACAGGGGGTCTGTACGAGCAGTACTTC. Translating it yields CASSRTGGLYEQYF.

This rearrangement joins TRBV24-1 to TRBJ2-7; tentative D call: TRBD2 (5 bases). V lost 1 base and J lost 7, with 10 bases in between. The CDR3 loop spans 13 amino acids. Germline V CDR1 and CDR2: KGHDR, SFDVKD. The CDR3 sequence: CATSDLEGGEQYF. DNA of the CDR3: TGTGCCACCAGTGATTTAGAGGGTGGAGAGCAGTACTTC.

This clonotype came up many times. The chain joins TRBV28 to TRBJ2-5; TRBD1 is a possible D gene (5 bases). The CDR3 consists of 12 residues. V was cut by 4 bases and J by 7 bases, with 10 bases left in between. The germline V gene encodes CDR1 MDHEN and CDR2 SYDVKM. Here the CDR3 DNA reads TGTGCCAGCAGTTCGACAGTCGCGACCCAGTACTTC. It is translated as CASSSTVATQYF.

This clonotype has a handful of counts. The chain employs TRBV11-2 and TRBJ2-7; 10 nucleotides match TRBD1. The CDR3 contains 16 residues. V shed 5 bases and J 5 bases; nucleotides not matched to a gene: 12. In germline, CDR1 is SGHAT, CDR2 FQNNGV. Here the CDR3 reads CASSAGRQGARNEQYF. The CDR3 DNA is TGTGCCAGCAGCGCTGGAAGACAGGGGGCGCGGAACGAGCAGTACTTC.

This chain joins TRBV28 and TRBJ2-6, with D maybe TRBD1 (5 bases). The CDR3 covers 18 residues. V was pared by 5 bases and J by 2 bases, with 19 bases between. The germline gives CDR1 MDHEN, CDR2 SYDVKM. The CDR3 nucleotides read TGTGCCAGCAGTGTCTCAGGGCCCTTGGATACTGGGGCCAACGTCCTGACTTTC. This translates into CASSVSGPLDTGANVLTF.

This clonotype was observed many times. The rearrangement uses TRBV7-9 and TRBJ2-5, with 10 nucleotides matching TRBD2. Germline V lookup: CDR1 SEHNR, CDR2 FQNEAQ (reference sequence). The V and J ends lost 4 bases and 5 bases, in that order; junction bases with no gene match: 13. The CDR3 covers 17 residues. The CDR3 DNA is TGTGCCAGCAGCTACCCGGGACTAGCGTCGGCGGGGGAGACCCAGTACTTC. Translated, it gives CASSYPGLASAGETQYF.

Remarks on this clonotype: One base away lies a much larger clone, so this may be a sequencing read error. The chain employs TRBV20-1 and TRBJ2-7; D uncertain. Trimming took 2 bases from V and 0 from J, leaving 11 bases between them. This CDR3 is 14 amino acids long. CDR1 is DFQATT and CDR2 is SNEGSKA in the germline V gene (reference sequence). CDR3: CSARRRRNSYEQYF. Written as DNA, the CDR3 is TGCAGTGCTAGAAGGCGGCGGAACTCCTACGAGCAGTACTTC.

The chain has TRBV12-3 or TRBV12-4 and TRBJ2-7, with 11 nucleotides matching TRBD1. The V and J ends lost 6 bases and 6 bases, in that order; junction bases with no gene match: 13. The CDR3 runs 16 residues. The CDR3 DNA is TGTGCCAGCAGCCGTACTACCGGGACAGGGGGGTCCGAGCAGTACTTC. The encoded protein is CASSRTTGTGGSEQYF.

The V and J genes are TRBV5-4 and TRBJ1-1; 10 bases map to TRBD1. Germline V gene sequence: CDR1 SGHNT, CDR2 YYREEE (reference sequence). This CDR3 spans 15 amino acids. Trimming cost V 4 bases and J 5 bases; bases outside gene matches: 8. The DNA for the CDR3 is TGTGCCAGCAGCCTCGACAGGGGGCTAGGGACTGAAGCTTTCTTT. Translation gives CASSLDRGLGTEAFF.

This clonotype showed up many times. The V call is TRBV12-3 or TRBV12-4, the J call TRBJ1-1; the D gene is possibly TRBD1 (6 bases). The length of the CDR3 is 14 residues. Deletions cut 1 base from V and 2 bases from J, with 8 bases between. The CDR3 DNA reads TGTGCCAGCAGTTTAGGGGGGCTCAACACTGAAGCTTTCTTT. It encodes CASSLGGLNTEAFF.

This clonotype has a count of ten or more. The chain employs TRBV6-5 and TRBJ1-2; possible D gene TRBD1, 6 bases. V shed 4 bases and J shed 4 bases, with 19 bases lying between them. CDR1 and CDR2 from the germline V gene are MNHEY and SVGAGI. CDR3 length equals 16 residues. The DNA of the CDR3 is TGTGCCAGCAGTTTCGGACAGAGAACGTCTTCCTATGGCTACACCTTC. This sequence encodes CASSFGQRTSSYGYTF.

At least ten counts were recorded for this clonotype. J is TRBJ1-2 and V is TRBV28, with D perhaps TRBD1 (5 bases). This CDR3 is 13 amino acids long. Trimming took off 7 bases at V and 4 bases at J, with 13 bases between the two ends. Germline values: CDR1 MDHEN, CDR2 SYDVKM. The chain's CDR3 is CASTWGGGYGYTF. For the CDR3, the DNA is TGTGCCAGCACCTGGGGGGGTGGCTATGGCTACACCTTC.

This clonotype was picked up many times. The CDR3 region has the DNA TGTGCCAGTGGGTACTCTGGGGCCAACGTCCTGACTTTC. Its translation: CASGYSGANVLTF. The rearrangement uses TRBV19 and TRBJ2-6; no definite D call. The CDR3 covers 13 residues. The ends were cut back, 8 bases at V and 0 bases at J, with 5 bases in the middle. The germline CDR1 and CDR2 sequences are LNHDA and SQIVND (reference sequence).

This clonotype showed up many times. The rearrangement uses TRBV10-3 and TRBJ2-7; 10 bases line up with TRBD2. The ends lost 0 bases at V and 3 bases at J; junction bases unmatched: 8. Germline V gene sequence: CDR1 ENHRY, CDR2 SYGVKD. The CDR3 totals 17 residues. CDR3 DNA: TGTGCCATCAGTGAGTCCGATCCACTAGCGGGACGCTACGAGCAGTACTTC. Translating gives CAISESDPLAGRYEQYF.

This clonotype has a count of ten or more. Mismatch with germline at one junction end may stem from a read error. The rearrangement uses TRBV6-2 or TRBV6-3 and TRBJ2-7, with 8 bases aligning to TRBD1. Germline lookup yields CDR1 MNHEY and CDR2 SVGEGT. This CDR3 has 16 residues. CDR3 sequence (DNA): TGTGCCAGCGATGCTTCTGGACAGGGAGGAGTCCACGAGCGGTACTTC. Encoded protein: CASDASGQGGVHERYF.

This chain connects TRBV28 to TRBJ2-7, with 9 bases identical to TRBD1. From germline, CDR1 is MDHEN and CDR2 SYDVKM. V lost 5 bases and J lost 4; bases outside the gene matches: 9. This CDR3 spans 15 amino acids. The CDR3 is CASSTYRDRVYEQYF. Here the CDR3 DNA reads TGTGCCAGCAGTACCTACCGGGACAGGGTGTACGAGCAGTACTTC.

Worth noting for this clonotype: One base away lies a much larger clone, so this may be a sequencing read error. Written as DNA, the CDR3 is TGCAGCGTTTTGATCGGTGCCCCCCACGAGCAGTACTTC. Protein: CSVLIGAPHEQYF. The chain joins TRBV29-1 to TRBJ2-7, with D unresolved. Trimming shortened V by 5 bases and J by 5 bases, and 16 bases separated the two germline ends. Germline lookup yields CDR1 SQVTM and CDR2 ANQGSEA. The CDR3 has 13 amino acids.

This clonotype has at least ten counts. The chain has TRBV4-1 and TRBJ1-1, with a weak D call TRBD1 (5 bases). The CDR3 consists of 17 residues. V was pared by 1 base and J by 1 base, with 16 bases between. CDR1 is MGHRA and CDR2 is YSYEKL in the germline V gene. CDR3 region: CASSQGGVGGTNTEAFF. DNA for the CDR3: TGCGCCAGCAGCCAAGGGGGAGTCGGAGGGACGAACACTGAAGCTTTCTTT.

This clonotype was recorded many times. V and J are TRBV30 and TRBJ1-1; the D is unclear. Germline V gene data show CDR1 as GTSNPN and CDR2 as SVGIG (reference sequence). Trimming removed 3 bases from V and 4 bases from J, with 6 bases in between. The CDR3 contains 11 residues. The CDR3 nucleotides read TGTGCCTGGAGAACGTTCACTGAAGCTTTCTTT. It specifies CAWRTFTEAFF.

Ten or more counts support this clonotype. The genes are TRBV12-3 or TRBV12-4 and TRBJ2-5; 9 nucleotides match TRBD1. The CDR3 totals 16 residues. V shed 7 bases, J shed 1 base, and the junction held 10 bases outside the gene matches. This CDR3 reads CASTLTGGGFQETQYF. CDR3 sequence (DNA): TGTGCCAGCACCTTGACAGGGGGAGGCTTCCAAGAGACCCAGTACTTC.

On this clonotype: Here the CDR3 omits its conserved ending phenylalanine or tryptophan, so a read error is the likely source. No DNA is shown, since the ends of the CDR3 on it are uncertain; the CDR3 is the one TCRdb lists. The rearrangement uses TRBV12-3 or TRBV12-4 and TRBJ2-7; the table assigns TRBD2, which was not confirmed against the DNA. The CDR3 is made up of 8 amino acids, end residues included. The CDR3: CASSLGLA.

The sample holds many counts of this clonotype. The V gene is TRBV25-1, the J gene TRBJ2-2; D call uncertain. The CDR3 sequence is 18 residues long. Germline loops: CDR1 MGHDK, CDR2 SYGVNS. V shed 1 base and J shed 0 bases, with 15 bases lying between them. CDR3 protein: CASSEFFTTDPNTGELFF. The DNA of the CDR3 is TGTGCCAGCAGTGAATTTTTTACTACGGACCCGAACACCGGGGAGCTGTTTTTT.

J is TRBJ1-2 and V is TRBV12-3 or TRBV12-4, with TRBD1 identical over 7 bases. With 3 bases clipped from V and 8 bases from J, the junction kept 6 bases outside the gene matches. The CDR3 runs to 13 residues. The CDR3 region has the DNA TGTGCCAGCAGTTTCGAAGGGGGCGGGGGCTACACCTTC. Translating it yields CASSFEGGGGYTF.

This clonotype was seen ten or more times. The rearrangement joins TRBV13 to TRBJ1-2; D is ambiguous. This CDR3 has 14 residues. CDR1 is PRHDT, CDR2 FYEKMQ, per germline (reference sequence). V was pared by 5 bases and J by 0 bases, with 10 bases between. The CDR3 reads CASSPQTSNYGYTF. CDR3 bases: TGTGCCAGCAGCCCCCAGACCTCTAACTATGGCTACACCTTC. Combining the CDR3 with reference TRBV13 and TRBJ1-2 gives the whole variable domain AAGVIQSPRHLIKEKRETATLKCYPIPRHDTVYWYQQGPGQDPQFLISFYEKMQSDKGSIPDRFSAQQFSDYHSELNMSSLELGDSALYFCASSPQTSNYGYTFGSGTRLTVV.

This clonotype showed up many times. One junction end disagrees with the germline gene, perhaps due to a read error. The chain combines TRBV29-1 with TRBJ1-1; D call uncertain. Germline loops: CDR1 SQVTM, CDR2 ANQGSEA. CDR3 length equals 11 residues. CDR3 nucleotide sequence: TGCAGCGTTGGGAGTAACACTGGAGCTTTCTTT. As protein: CSVGSNTGAFF.

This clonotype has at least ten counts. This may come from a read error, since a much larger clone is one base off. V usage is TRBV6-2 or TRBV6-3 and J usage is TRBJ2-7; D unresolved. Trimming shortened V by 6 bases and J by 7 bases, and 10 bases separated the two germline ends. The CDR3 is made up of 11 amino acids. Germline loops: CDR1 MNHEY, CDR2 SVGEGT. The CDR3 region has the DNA TGTGCCAGCAGCCACCGCTGGGAGCAGTACTTC. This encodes CASSHRWEQYF.

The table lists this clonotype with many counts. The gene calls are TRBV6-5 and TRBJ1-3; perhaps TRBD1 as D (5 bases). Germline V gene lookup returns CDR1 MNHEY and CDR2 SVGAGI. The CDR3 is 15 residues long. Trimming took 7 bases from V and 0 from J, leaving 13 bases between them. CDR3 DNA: TGTGCCAGCACCTACGGGGGACTCTCTGGAAACACCATATATTTT. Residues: CASTYGGLSGNTIYF.